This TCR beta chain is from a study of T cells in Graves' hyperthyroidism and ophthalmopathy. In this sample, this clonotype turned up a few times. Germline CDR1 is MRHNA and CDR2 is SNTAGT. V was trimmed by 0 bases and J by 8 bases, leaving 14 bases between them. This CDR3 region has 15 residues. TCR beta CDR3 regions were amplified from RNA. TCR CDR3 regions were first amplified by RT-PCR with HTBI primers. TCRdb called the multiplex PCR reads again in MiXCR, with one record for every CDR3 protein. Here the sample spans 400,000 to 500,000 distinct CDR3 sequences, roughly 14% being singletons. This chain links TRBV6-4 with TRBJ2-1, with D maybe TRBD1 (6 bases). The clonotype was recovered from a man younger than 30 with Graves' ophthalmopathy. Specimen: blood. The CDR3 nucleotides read TGTGCCAGCAGTGACTCGTTGGGGGCTGGAGATGAGCAGTTCTTC. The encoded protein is CASSDSLGAGDEQFF.